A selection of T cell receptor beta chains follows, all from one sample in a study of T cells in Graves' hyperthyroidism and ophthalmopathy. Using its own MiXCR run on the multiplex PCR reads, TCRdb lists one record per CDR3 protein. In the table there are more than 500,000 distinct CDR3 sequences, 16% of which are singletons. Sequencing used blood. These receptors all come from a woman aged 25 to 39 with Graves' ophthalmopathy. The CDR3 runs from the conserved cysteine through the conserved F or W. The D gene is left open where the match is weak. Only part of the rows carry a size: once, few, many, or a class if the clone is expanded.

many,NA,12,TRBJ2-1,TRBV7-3,CASSLTGNEQFF,TGTGCCAGCAGTTTGACGGGAAATGAGCAGTTCTTC
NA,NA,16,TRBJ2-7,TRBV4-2,CASSQDGQRAAYEQYF,TGTGCCAGCAGCCAAGATGGACAGCGGGCGGCCTACGAGCAGTACTTC
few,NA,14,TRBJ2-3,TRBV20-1,CSARVQEFTDTQYF,TGCAGTGCTAGAGTACAGGAGTTCACAGATACGCAGTATTTT
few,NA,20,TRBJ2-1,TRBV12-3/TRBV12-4,CASSLSWPDRAPSSYNEQFF,TGTGCCAGCAGTTTATCTTGGCCGGACCGGGCGCCTAGCTCCTACAATGAGCAGTTCTTC
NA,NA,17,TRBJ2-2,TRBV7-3,CASSLERRLPNTGELFF,TGTGCCAGCAGTCTCGAGCGGAGACTTCCGAACACCGGGGAGCTGTTTTTT
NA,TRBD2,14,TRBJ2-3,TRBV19,CASSKIAGADTQYF,TGTGCCAGTAGTAAAATAGCGGGAGCAGATACGCAGTATTTT
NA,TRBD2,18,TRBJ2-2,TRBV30,CAWSVWAGEMLNAGELFF,TGTGCCTGGAGTGTATGGGCGGGAGAAATGCTAAACGCCGGGGAGCTGTTTTTT
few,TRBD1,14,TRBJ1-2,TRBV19,CASSPRQGTSGYTF,TGTGCCAGTAGTCCCCGACAGGGGACGAGTGGCTACACCTTC
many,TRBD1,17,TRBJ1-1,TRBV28,CASSFVVSGQGATEAFF,TGTGCCAGCAGTTTCGTAGTCTCGGGACAGGGGGCCACTGAAGCTTTCTTT
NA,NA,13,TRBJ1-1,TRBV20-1,CSPSPMVNTEAFF,TGCAGCCCCTCCCCTATGGTGAACACTGAAGCTTTCTTT
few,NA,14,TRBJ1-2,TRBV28,CASSFFGAGYGYTF,TGTGCCAGCAGTTTTTTCGGGGCAGGCTATGGCTACACCTTC
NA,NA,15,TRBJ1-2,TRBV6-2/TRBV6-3,CASSYSPGPRSGYTF,TGTGCCAGCAGTTACTCCCCCGGGCCCCGTAGTGGCTACACCTTC
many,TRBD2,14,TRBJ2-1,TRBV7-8,CASSRTSVKGEQFF,TGTGCCAGCAGCCGGACTAGCGTAAAGGGTGAGCAGTTCTTC
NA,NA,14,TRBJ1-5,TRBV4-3,CASSQGAGSQPQHF,TGCGCCAGCAGCCAAGGAGCGGGTTCGCAGCCCCAGCATTTT
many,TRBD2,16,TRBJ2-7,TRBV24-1,CATSSSAGEGYYEQYF,TGTGCCACCAGTTCATCAGCGGGAGAGGGATACTACGAGCAGTACTTC
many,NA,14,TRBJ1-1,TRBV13,CASSKQTENTEAFF,TGTGCCAGCAGCAAGCAGACAGAGAACACTGAAGCTTTCTTT
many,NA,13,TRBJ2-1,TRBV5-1,CASSLVTGYEQFF,TGCGCCAGCAGCTTGGTGACGGGGTATGAGCAGTTCTTC
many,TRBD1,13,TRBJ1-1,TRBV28,CASFVDRGTEAFF,TGTGCCAGCTTCGTCGACAGGGGCACTGAAGCTTTCTTT
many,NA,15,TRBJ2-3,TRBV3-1,CASSQDRGGTDTQYF,TGTGCCAGCAGCCAAGATAGGGGGGGCACAGATACGCAGTATTTT
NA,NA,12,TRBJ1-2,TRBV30,CAWSVLKVGYTF,TGTGCCTGGAGTGTACTTAAGGTTGGCTACACCTTC
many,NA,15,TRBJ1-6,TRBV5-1,CASSVDSSYNSPLHF,TGCGCCAGCAGCGTTGACAGCTCCTATAATTCACCCCTCCACTTT
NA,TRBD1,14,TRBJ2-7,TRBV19,CASSIAGGGYEQYF,TGTGCCAGTAGTATTGCAGGGGGCGGCTACGAGCAGTACTTC